This TCR beta chain is from a study of T cells in Graves' hyperthyroidism and ophthalmopathy. The V and J ends lost 3 bases and 5 bases respectively, with 10 bases between them. The length of the CDR3 is 13 residues. In germline, CDR1 is KGHSH, CDR2 LQKENI. Amplification of TCR beta CDR3 regions used RNA as the template. In the first-round RT-PCR of the TCR CDR3, the HTBI primer set was used. TCRdb re-derived calls from the multiplex PCR reads in MiXCR, one entry per CDR3 protein. This sample has hundreds of thousands of distinct CDR3 sequences; around 20% occur once, and the top ten carry over 15%. The chain employs TRBV18 and TRBJ2-5; a weak D match, TRBD2 (5 bases). Sequencing was performed on blood. This receptor was taken from a woman aged 45-59 years with Graves' hyperthyroidism that later progressed to Graves' ophthalmopathy. The CDR3 protein is CASSPVPGETQYF. CDR3 nucleotide sequence: TGTGCCAGCTCACCTGTCCCGGGGGAGACCCAGTACTTC.